These 8 T cell receptor beta chains originate from one sample sequenced in a study of blood T cell repertoires in COVID-19. Generated by immunoSEQ multiplex PCR, the TCRdb table keeps only in-frame clones and is missing some. The sample has some 70,000 clones; 80% to 90% are singletons. The sample comprised peripheral blood. These receptors were taken from a woman in her sixties with acute or convalescent COVID-19.

V and J are TRBV6-1 and TRBJ2-7; 9 bases match TRBD1. This CDR3 is built from 16 residues. CDR1 MNHNS and CDR2 SASEGT come from the germline V gene. V gave up 3 bases and J gave up 2 bases; unmatched junction bases: 8. The CDR3 sequence: CASSDIPGQGTYEQYF. Written as DNA, the CDR3 is TGTGCCAGCAGTGACATTCCGGGACAGGGAACCTACGAGCAGTACTTC.

This clone has a handful of counts. The junction differs from germline at one of its ends, possibly a read error. The CDR3 sequence is CASSERTSRDTQYF. DNA for the CDR3: TGTGCCAGCAGTGAAAGAACTAGCAGAGATACGCAGTATTTT. This sequence joins TRBV6-1 and TRBJ2-3, with D perhaps TRBD2 (6 bases). Germline lookup yields CDR1 MNHNS and CDR2 SASEGT. This CDR3 has 14 amino acids.

The chain employs TRBV5-5 and TRBJ2-7; no clear D. The CDR3 contains 12 residues. The germline gives CDR1 SGHKS, CDR2 YYEKEE (reference sequence). V lost 1 base and J 2 bases, leaving 4 bases between the germline ends. The CDR3 loop is CASSLTAYEQYF. CDR3 coding DNA: TGTGCCAGCAGCTTGACAGCCTACGAGCAGTACTTC. The full variable domain, its missing parts supplied by reference TRBV5-5 and TRBJ2-7, is DAGVTQSPTHLIKTRGQQVTLRCSPISGHKSVSWYQQVLGQGPQFIFQYYEKEERGRGNFPDRFSARQFPNYSSELNVNALLLGDSALYLCASSLTAYEQYFGPGTRLTVT.

The chain recombines TRBV9 with TRBJ1-6; 8 positions agree with TRBD1. This CDR3 contains 17 residues. The V and J ends lost 0 bases and 5 bases, in that order; junction bases with no gene match: 7. CDR1 and CDR2 (germline): SGDLS, YYNGEE. CDR3 sequence reads: CASSVDPRTGNNSPLHF. CDR3 coding DNA: TGTGCCAGCAGCGTAGACCCTCGGACAGGGAATAATTCACCCCTCCACTTT.

This clone was seen only once. The J gene is TRBJ2-3, the V gene TRBV28, with 11 bases lining up with TRBD2. The length of the CDR3 is 15 residues. The V and J ends lost 4 bases and 8 bases, in that order; junction bases with no gene match: 8. Germline loops: CDR1 MDHEN, CDR2 SYDVKM. In nucleotides, the CDR3 is TGTGCCAGCAGTTCACTAGCGGGAGCCCTGGCTACGCAGTATTTT. It translates to CASSSLAGALATQYF.

This clone occurred once. This rearrangement joins TRBV24-1 to TRBJ2-3, with 10 nucleotides matching TRBD2. Germline V gene sequence: CDR1 KGHDR, CDR2 SFDVKD. The CDR3 has 20 amino acids. The trim removed 2 bases at V and 2 bases at J, leaving 15 bases unmatched. The CDR3: CATSDSTSGLGWDPTDTQYF. The CDR3 DNA reads as TGTGCCACCAGTGATTCGACTAGCGGGTTAGGCTGGGATCCCACAGATACGCAGTATTTT.

The V gene is TRBV11-3, the J gene TRBJ2-1, with 11 bases matching TRBD2. The germline CDR1 and CDR2 sequences are SGHNT and YENEEA. The CDR3 consists of 15 residues. V trimming: 5 bases; J trimming: 4 bases; junction bases outside the gene matches: 4. The chain's CDR3 is CASSDGTSGYNEQFF. The CDR3 region has the DNA TGTGCCAGCAGCGACGGGACTAGCGGTTACAATGAGCAGTTCTTC.

V usage is TRBV28 and J usage is TRBJ1-6; 7 nucleotides match TRBD1. The CDR3 spans 15 residues. CDR1 is MDHEN, CDR2 SYDVKM, per germline. After removal of 5 bases from V and 9 bases from J, the junction contained 10 bases not matched to a gene. Here the CDR3 DNA reads TGTGCCAGCAGTAAGACAGGGCATATCGCTTCACCCCTCCACTTT. Protein product: CASSKTGHIASPLHF.